Each of the 14 T cell receptor beta chains below was sequenced from the same sample in a study of siplizumab effects on memory and regulatory T cells. Here immunoSEQ multiplex PCR was the method, and the copy in TCRdb shows in-frame clones only, minus some. The top ten clones hold approximately 1.4% of a sample with roughly 93,000 clones, 85% to 95% of them seen once. Sequencing was performed on non-Treg CD4+ T cells sorted from blood. Receptors originate from a human donor in good health.

This clone has only one observation. V usage is TRBV6-1 and J usage is TRBJ2-7, with D maybe TRBD1 (6 bases). In germline, CDR1 is MNHNS, CDR2 SASEGT. This CDR3 spans 13 amino acids. Trimming shortened V by 4 bases and J by 2 bases, and 9 bases separated the two germline ends. CDR3: CASSVGTPYEQYF. In DNA form, the CDR3 reads TGTGCCAGCAGTGTCGGGACACCCTACGAGCAGTACTTC.

The chain recombines TRBV19 with TRBJ2-1, with D unresolved. V was shortened by 3 bases and J by 5 bases, with 8 bases between the two germline ends. The CDR3 spans 13 residues. CDR1 is LNHDA, CDR2 SQIVND, per germline (reference sequence). Here the CDR3 DNA reads TGTGCCAGTAGTATTGCAATGAACAATGAGCAGTTCTTC. Protein sequence: CASSIAMNNEQFF.

The CDR3 DNA reads as TGCAGCGTTGTGCTTTGGGTGACTAGCGGGAGCCACGAGCAGTACTTC. This translates into CSVVLWVTSGSHEQYF. The chain is built from TRBV29-1 and TRBJ2-7, with 12 bases aligning to TRBD2. The CDR3 is 16 residues long. CDR1 is SQVTM and CDR2 is ANQGSEA in the germline V gene. V shed 4 bases, J shed 5 bases, and the junction held 12 bases outside the gene matches.

The chain carries TRBV11-2 and TRBJ2-5, with D perhaps matching TRBD2 (6 bases). The germline CDR1 and CDR2 sequences are SGHAT and FQNNGV. V was shortened by 6 bases and J by 2 bases, with 10 bases between the two germline ends. The CDR3 is 13 amino acids. The CDR3 region has the DNA TGTGCCAGCAGACTTAGCGGACAAGAGACCCAGTACTTC. Translation gives CASRLSGQETQYF.

This clone was recorded only once. The rearrangement uses TRBV6-4 and TRBJ2-4; no reliable D call. Germline loops: CDR1 MRHNA, CDR2 SNTAGT. The CDR3 is made up of 14 amino acids. V was clipped by 9 bases and J by 3 bases, with 15 bases between them. As DNA, the CDR3 is TGTGCCAGACCCGGACGAATAGGCAAAAACATTCAGTACTTC. Protein sequence: CARPGRIGKNIQYF.

V is TRBV5-1 and J is TRBJ1-1; D remains ambiguous. V was cut by 5 bases and J by 1 base, with 9 bases left in between. Looked up from germline, CDR1 is SGHRS and CDR2 is YFSETQ. The CDR3 covers 13 residues. The CDR3 DNA follows: TGCGCCAGCAGTTCCTCGGGGAACACTGAAGCTTTCTTT. This codes for CASSSSGNTEAFF.

The chain combines TRBV5-4 with TRBJ1-4; 7 nucleotides agree with TRBD1. V dropped 0 bases and J dropped 7; count of bases not matched to a gene: 6. Germline-derived CDR1 and CDR2 are SGHNT and YYREEE (reference sequence). The CDR3 extends over 15 amino acids. In DNA form, the CDR3 reads TGTGCCAGCAGCTTGGGTCCGGACAGGACTGAAAAACTGTTTTTT. Encoded protein: CASSLGPDRTEKLFF. Based on the CDR3 plus reference TRBV5-4 and TRBJ1-4, the full variable domain is ETGVTQSPTHLIKTRGQQVTLRCSSQSGHNTVSWYQQALGQGPQFIFQYYREEENGRGNFPPRFSGLQFPNYSSELNVNALELDDSALYLCASSLGPDRTEKLFFGSGTQLSVL.

This sequence joins TRBV10-3 and TRBJ2-2, with D uncertain. Germline CDR1 and CDR2: ENHRY and SYGVKD. The CDR3 contains 17 residues. V gave up 0 bases and J gave up 0 bases, with 11 bases separating them. The CDR3 nucleotides are TGTGCCATCAGTGAGTCGAGGTGGACCACGAACACCGGGGAGCTGTTTTTT. Its protein is CAISESRWTTNTGELFF.

The V gene is TRBV12-5, the J gene TRBJ2-7; TRBD1 might be the D (6 bases). The V gene's germline CDR1 is LGHNT and CDR2 FRNRAP. V was clipped by 9 bases and J by 5 bases, with 17 bases between them. The CDR3 length is 13 residues. The CDR3 DNA is TGTGCTAGCCTCGTGGACAGTGAGAACGAGCAGTACTTC. Encoded protein: CASLVDSENEQYF.

In the case of this clone: Other DNA sequences in the same sample also yield this CDR3. The rearrangement links TRBV5-1 to TRBJ2-3; D not resolved. Trimming removed 4 bases from V and 1 base from J, with 7 bases in between. Per germline, CDR1 SGHRS and CDR2 YFSETQ. The CDR3 sequence is 13 residues long. The CDR3 spells CASSLLGTDTQYF. The CDR3 DNA sequence: TGCGCCAGCAGCCTCCTCGGCACAGATACGCAGTATTTT.

The rearrangement joins TRBV10-2 to TRBJ2-7, with a tentative D call TRBD2 (7 bases). The V and J ends lost 2 bases and 6 bases respectively, with 17 bases between them. In germline, CDR1 is WSHSY, CDR2 SAAADI. This CDR3 spans 15 amino acids. CDR3: CASSEATGGSFEQYF. The CDR3 nucleotides read TGCGCCAGCAGTGAGGCAACGGGGGGCTCGTTCGAGCAGTACTTC.

The rearrangement joins TRBV5-1 to TRBJ1-3; no firm D call. This CDR3 is built from 16 residues. Germline CDR1 and CDR2: SGHRS and YFSETQ. Trimming took off 1 base at V and 0 bases at J, with 11 bases between the two ends. The DNA of the CDR3 is TGCGCCAGCAGCTTGTCAGGACCCATCTCTGGAAACACCATATATTTT. Its translation: CASSLSGPISGNTIYF.

The chain combines TRBV29-1 with TRBJ2-3; D may be TRBD1 (6 bases). Trimming removed 0 bases from V and 8 bases from J, with 9 bases in between. The germline V gene encodes CDR1 SQVTM and CDR2 ANQGSEA. The CDR3 runs to 12 residues. CDR3 residues: CSVEDGGGTQYF. The CDR3 DNA reads TGCAGCGTTGAAGATGGGGGCGGTACGCAGTATTTT.

This clone was seen once. The chain links TRBV19 to TRBJ2-7; D may be TRBD2 (6 bases). Trimming took off 6 bases at V and 5 bases at J, with 23 bases between the two ends. The CDR3 loop spans 16 amino acids. Germline-derived CDR1 and CDR2 are LNHDA and SQIVND (reference sequence). CDR3 in DNA: TGTGCCAGTAGCCCGAAAGGAGGGGTGGTCGGACACGAGCAGTACTTC. Translating it yields CASSPKGGVVGHEQYF.